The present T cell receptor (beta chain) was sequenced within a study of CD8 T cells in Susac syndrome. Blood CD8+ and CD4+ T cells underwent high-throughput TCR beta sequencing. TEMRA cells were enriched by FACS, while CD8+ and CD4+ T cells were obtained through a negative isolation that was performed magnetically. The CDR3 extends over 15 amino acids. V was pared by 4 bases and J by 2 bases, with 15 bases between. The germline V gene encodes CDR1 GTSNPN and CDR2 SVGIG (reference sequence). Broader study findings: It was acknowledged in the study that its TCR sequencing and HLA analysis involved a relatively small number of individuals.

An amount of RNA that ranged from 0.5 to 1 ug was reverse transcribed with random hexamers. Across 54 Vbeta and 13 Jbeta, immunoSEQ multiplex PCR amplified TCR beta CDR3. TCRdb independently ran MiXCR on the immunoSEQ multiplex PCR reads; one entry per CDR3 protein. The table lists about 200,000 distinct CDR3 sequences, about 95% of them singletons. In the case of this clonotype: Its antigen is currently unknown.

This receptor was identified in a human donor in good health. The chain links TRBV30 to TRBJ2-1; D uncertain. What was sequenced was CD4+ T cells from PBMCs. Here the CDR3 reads CAWTRLPSPYNEQFF. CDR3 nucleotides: TGTGCCTGGACGCGGCTCCCCAGCCCCTACAATGAGCAGTTCTTC.